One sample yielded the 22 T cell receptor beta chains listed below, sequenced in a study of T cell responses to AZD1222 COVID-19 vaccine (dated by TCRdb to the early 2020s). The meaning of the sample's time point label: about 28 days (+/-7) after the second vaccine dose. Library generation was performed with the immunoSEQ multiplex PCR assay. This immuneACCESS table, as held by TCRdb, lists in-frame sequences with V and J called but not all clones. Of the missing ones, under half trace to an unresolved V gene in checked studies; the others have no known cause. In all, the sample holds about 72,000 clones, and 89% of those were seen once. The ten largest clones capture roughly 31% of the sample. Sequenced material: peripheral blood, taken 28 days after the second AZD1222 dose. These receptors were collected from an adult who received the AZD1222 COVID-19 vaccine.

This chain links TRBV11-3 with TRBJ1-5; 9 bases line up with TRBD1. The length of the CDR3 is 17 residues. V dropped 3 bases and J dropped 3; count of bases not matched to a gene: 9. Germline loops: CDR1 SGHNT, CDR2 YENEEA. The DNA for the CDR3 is TGTGCCAGCAGCTTTGGACAGGGGCCTTTTATCAATCAGCCCCAGCATTTT. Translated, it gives CASSFGQGPFINQPQHF. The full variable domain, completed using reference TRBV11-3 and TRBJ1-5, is EAGVVQSPRYKIIEKKQPVAFWCNPISGHNTLYWYLQNLGQGPELLIRYENEEAVDDSQLPKDRFSAERLKGVDSTLKIQPAELGDSAVYLCASSFGQGPFINQPQHFGDGTRLSIL.

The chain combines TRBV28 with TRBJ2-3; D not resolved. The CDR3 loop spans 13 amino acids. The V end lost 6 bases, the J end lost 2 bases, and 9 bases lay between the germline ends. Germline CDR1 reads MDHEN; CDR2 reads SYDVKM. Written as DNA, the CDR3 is TGTGCCAGCAGCTCCTCCTTCACAGATACGCAGTATTTT. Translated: CASSSSFTDTQYF. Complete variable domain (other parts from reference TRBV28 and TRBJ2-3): DVKVTQSSRYLVKRTGEKVFLECVQDMDHENMFWYRQDPGLGLRLIYFSYDVKMKEKGDIPEGYSVSREKKERFSLILESASTNQTSMYLCASSSSFTDTQYFGPGTRLTVL.

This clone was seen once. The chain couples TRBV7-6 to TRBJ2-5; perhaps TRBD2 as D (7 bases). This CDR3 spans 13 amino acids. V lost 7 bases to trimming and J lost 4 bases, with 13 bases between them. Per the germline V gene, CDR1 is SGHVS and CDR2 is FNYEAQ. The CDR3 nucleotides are TGTGCCAGCACCCTAGGGGGGGGAGAGACCCAGTACTTC. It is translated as CASTLGGGETQYF.

DNA for the CDR3: TGTGCCAGCAGCTTTGAAGGAGGTGGGGAAAAACTGTTTTTT. As protein: CASSFEGGGEKLFF. V is TRBV7-9 and J is TRBJ1-4; D is uncertain. The V gene's germline CDR1 is SEHNR and CDR2 FQNEAQ (reference sequence). There are 14 residues in the CDR3. Trimming removed 3 bases at V and 8 bases at J, with 13 bases between. The entire variable domain, with the rest obtained from reference TRBV7-9 and TRBJ1-4, is as follows: DTGVSQNPRHKITKRGQNVTFRCDPISEHNRLYWYRQTLGQGPEFLTYFQNEAQLEKSRLLSDRFSAERPKGSFSTLEIQRTEQGDSAMYLCASSFEGGGEKLFFGSGTQLSVL.

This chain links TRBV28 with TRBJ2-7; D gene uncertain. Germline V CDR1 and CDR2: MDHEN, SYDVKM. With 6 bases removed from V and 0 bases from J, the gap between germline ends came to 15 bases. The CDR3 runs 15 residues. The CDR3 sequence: CASSPGSLGSYEQYF. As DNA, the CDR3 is TGTGCCAGCAGCCCCGGGTCCTTAGGCTCCTACGAGCAGTACTTC. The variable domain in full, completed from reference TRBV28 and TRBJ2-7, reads DVKVTQSSRYLVKRTGEKVFLECVQDMDHENMFWYRQDPGLGLRLIYFSYDVKMKEKGDIPEGYSVSREKKERFSLILESASTNQTSMYLCASSPGSLGSYEQYFGPGTRLTVT.

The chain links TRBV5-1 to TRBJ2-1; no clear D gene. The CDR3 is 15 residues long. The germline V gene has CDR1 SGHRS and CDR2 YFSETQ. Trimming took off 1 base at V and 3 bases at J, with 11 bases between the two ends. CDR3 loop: CASSLSDRVYNEQFF. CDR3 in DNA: TGCGCCAGCAGCTTGAGTGATAGGGTCTACAATGAGCAGTTCTTC. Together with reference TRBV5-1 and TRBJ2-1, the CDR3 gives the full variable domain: KAGVTQTPRYLIKTRGQQVTLSCSPISGHRSVSWYQQTPGQGLQFLFEYFSETQRNKGNFPGRFSGRQFSNSRSEMNVSTLELGDSALYLCASSLSDRVYNEQFFGPGTRLTVL.

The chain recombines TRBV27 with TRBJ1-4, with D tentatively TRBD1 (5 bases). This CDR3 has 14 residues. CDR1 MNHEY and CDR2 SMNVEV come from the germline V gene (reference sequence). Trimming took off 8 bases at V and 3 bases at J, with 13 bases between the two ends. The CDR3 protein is CASSYGGANEKLFF. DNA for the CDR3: TGTGCCAGCTCTTACGGGGGAGCTAATGAAAAACTGTTTTTT.

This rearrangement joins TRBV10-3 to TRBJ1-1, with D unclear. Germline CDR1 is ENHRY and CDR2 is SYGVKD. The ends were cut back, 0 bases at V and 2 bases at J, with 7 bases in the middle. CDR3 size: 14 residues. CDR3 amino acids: CAISESEQNTEAFF. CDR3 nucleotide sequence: TGTGCCATCAGTGAGTCTGAGCAAAACACTGAAGCTTTCTTT.

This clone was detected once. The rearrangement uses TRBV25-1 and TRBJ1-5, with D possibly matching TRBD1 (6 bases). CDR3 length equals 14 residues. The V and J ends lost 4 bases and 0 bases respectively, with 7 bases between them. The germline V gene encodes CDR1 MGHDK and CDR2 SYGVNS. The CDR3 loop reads CASSAQGSNQPQHF. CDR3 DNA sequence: TGTGCCAGCAGTGCACAGGGTAGCAATCAGCCCCAGCATTTT.

The CDR3, as DNA: TGTGCCAGCAGCTGGACAGGGGGCAGGGGTGGCTACACCTTC. It yields the protein CASSWTGGRGGYTF. V and J are TRBV11-3 and TRBJ1-2, with 11 bases lining up with TRBD1. The length of the CDR3 is 14 residues. In germline, CDR1 is SGHNT, CDR2 YENEEA. V trimming: 4 bases; J trimming: 7 bases; junction bases outside the gene matches: 5.

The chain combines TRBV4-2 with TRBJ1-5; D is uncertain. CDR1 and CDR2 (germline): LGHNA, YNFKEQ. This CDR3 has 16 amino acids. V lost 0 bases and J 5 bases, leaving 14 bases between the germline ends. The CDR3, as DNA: TGTGCCAGCAGCCAAGAATGGGGAAGTATGGATCAGCCCCAGCATTTT. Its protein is CASSQEWGSMDQPQHF.

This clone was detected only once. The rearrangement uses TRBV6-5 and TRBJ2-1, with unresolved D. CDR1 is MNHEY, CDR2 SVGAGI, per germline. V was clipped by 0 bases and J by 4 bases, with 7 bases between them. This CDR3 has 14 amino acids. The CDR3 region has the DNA TGTGCCAGCAGTTACTCGAGAGTGTACAATGAGCAGTTCTTC. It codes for CASSYSRVYNEQFF.

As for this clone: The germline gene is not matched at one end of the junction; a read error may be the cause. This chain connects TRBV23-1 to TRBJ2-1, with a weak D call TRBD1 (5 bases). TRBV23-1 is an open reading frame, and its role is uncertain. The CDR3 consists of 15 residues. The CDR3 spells CATSHRWLVGDEQFF. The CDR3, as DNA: TGCGCCACCAGTCACCGGTGGCTAGTAGGGGATGAGCAGTTCTTC.

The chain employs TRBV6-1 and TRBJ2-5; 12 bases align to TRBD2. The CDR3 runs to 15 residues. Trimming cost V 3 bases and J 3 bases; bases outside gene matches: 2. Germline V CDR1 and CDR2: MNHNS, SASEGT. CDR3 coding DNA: TGTGCCAGCAGTGATAGACTAGCGGGAGAAGAGACCCAGTACTTC. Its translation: CASSDRLAGEETQYF.

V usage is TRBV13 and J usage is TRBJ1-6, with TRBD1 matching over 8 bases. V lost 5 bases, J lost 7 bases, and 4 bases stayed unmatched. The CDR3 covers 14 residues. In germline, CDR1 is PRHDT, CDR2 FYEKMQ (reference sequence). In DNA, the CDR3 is TGTGCCAGCAGCACGACAGGGGAGAATTCACCCCTCCACTTT. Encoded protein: CASSTTGENSPLHF. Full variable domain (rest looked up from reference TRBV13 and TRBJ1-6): AAGVIQSPRHLIKEKRETATLKCYPIPRHDTVYWYQQGPGQDPQFLISFYEKMQSDKGSIPDRFSAQQFSDYHSELNMSSLELGDSALYFCASSTTGENSPLHFGNGTRLTVT.

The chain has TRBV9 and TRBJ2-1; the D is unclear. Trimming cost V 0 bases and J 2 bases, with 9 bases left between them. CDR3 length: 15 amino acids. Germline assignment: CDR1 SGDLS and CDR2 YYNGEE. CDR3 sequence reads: CASSVEVGAYNEQFF. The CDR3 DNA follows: TGTGCCAGCAGCGTAGAAGTAGGCGCCTACAATGAGCAGTTCTTC.

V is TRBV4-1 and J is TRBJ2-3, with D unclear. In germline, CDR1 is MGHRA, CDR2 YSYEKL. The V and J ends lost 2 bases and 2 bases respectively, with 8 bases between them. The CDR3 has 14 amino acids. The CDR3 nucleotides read TGCGCCAGCAGCCAACTAGGTTCCACAGATACGCAGTATTTT. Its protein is CASSQLGSTDTQYF.

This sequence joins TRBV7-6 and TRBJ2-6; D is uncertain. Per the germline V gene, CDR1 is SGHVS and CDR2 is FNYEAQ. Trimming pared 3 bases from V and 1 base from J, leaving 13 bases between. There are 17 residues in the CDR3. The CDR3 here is CASSFRASSSGANVLTF. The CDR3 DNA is TGTGCCAGCAGCTTTCGGGCCTCTTCGTCTGGGGCCAACGTCCTGACTTTC.

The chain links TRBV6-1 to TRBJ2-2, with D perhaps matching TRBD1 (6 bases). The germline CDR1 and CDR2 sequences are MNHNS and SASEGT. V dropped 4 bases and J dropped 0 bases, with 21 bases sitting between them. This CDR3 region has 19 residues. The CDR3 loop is CASSARRQALFANTGELFF. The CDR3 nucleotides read TGTGCCAGCAGTGCCAGGAGACAGGCCTTATTCGCGAACACCGGGGAGCTGTTTTTT.

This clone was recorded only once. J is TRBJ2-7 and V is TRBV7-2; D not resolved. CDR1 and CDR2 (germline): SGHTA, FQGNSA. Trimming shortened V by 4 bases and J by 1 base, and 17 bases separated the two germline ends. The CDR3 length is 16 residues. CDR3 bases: TGTGCCAGCAGCTCCCGAAGGTCAACGCGGTCCTACGAGCAGTACTTC. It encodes CASSSRRSTRSYEQYF.

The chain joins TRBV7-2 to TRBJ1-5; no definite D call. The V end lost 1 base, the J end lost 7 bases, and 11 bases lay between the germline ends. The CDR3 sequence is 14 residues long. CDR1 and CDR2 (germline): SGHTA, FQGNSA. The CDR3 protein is CASSLVVESQPQHF. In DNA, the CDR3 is TGTGCCAGCAGCTTAGTCGTGGAGAGCCAGCCCCAGCATTTT.

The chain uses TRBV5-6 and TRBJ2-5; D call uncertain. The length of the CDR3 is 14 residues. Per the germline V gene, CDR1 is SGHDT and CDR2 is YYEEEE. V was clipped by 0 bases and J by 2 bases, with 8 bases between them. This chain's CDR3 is CASSLGLLQETQYF. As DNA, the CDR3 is TGTGCCAGCAGCTTGGGGTTACTGCAAGAGACCCAGTACTTC.